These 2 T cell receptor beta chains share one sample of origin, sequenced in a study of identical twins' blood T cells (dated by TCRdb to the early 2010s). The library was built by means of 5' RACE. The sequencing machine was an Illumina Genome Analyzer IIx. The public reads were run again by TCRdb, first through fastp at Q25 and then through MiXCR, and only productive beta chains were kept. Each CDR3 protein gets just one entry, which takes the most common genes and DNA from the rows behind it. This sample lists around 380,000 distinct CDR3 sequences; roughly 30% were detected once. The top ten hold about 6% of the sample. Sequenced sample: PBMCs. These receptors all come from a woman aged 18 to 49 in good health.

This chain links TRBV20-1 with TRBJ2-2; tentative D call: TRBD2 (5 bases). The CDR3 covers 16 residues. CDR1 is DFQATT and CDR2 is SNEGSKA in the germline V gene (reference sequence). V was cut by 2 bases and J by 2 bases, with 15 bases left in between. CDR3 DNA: TGCAGTGCTAGAAGACGGACTGGCCCAAACACCGGGGAGCTGTTTTTT. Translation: CSARRRTGPNTGELFF.

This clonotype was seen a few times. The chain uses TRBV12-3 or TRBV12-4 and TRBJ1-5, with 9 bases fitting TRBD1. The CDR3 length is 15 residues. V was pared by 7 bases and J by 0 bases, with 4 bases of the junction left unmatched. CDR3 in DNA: TGTGCCAGCACCAAGACAGGGGGTAGCAATCAGCCCCAGCATTTT. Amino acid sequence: CASTKTGGSNQPQHF.